This TCR beta chain is from a study of beta chain features in type 1 diabetes. The whole isolated RNA underwent reverse transcription, so sequencing captured expressed TCRB transcripts. Using immunoSEQ multiplex PCR, the repertoire was profiled, and TCRdb retains in-frame clones only, with some absent. Found here are 350,000 to 450,000 clones, over 11% of them singletons; the top ten hold roughly 0.038%. In regard to this clone: As yet, its antigen is unknown.

Losses at the gene ends were 4 bases for V and 1 base for J; bases not matched to a gene: 3. Germline assignment: CDR1 SQVTM and CDR2 ANQGSEA. This CDR3 comprises 14 residues. It was via CD45RO/CCR7/CD25/CD127/CD95/CD27 that CD4+ naive, central memory, regulatory and stem cell-like memory cells were sorted. Broader study findings: VDJ junctions sequenced from type 1 diabetes patients showed fewer insertions and more deletions.

The receptor was isolated from a man aged 30 to 45 in good health. Material: naive CD4+ T cells from blood. The chain combines TRBV29-1 with TRBJ2-1; TRBD2 agrees at 8 bases. The CDR3 nucleotides are TGCAGCGTTGGCACTAGCGGATCCTACAATGAGCAGTTCTTC. This translates into CSVGTSGSYNEQFF.